A single sample gave rise to the 28 T cell receptor beta chains below, sequenced in a study of OX40 agonist ivuxolimab in advanced cancers. The assay was immunoSEQ multiplex PCR, and TCRdb's table has in-frame clones only and misses some. The data show about 32,000 clones, approximately 90% seen once. The sample in question was CD4+ or CD8+ T cells sorted from blood, obtained in a trial of the OX40 agonist ivuxolimab. The receptors here all came from an adult with an advanced solid tumor such as melanoma, head and neck, liver or kidney cancer.

The rearrangement links TRBV19 to TRBJ1-1, with D hard to call. V lost 6 bases to trimming and J lost 2 bases, with 10 bases between them. CDR3 length: 13 residues. Germline V gene lookup returns CDR1 LNHDA and CDR2 SQIVND (reference sequence). CDR3 coding DNA: TGTGCCAGTAGGATCGGGGTAAACACTGAAGCTTTCTTT. Amino acid sequence: CASRIGVNTEAFF. The variable domain in full, with the rest retrieved from reference TRBV19 and TRBJ1-1, is DGGITQSPKYLFRKEGQNVTLSCEQNLNHDAMYWYRQDPGQGLRLIYYSQIVNDFQKGDIAEGYSVSREKKESFPLTVTSAQKNPTAFYLCASRIGVNTEAFFGQGTRLTVV.

The chain uses TRBV23-1 and TRBJ2-3, with TRBD1 matching over 7 bases. TRBV23-1 is assigned to the ORF class and has an uncertain function. Losses at the gene ends were 4 bases for V and 0 bases for J; bases not matched to a gene: 7. The CDR3 is 16 amino acids. The CDR3 is CASSRRTGMSTDTQYF. The CDR3 DNA sequence: TGCGCCAGCAGTCGTAGGACAGGAATGAGCACAGATACGCAGTATTTT.

This chain links TRBV11-3 with TRBJ2-1, with D possibly matching TRBD1 (5 bases). Germline CDR1 is SGHNT and CDR2 is YENEEA. This CDR3 has 12 residues. V shed 1 base and J shed 10 bases, with 8 bases lying between them. CDR3 coding DNA: TGTGCCAGCAGCTTAGCCCCAGGGGAGCAGTTCTTC. Translated, it gives CASSLAPGEQFF. Filled out from reference TRBV11-3 and TRBJ2-1, the complete variable domain reads EAGVVQSPRYKIIEKKQPVAFWCNPISGHNTLYWYLQNLGQGPELLIRYENEEAVDDSQLPKDRFSAERLKGVDSTLKIQPAELGDSAVYLCASSLAPGEQFFGPGTRLTVL.

This sequence joins TRBV7-9 and TRBJ1-2, with TRBD1 as a possible D gene (5 bases). V dropped 4 bases and J dropped 4 bases, with 19 bases sitting between them. CDR3 size: 16 residues. The germline V gene has CDR1 SEHNR and CDR2 FQNEAQ (reference sequence). The CDR3 bases are TGTGCCAGCAGCTCTCCAGCGGGAGGGGAACGCTATGGCTACACCTTC. This gives the protein CASSSPAGGERYGYTF. The variable domain in full, with the rest retrieved from reference TRBV7-9 and TRBJ1-2, is DTGVSQNPRHKITKRGQNVTFRCDPISEHNRLYWYRQTLGQGPEFLTYFQNEAQLEKSRLLSDRFSAERPKGSFSTLEIQRTEQGDSAMYLCASSSPAGGERYGYTFGSGTRLTVV.

V usage is TRBV11-1 and J usage is TRBJ2-1, with D perhaps TRBD1 (6 bases). This CDR3 has 17 residues. From germline, CDR1 is SGHAT and CDR2 FQDESV (reference sequence). The V and J ends lost 5 bases and 1 base respectively, with 18 bases between them. Here the CDR3 DNA reads TGTGCCAGCAGCGAACCTACAGGGAATACTTCCTACAATGAGCAGTTCTTC. It encodes CASSEPTGNTSYNEQFF.

The CDR3 DNA reads as TGCAGCGTTGAGGGTCCCCGGGGTGGCACTGAAGCTTTCTTT. It encodes CSVEGPRGGTEAFF. The chain recombines TRBV29-1 with TRBJ1-1; D unresolved. Germline CDR1 reads SQVTM; CDR2 reads ANQGSEA. The CDR3 covers 14 residues. V was shortened by 3 bases and J by 4 bases, with 15 bases between the two germline ends.

This clone was found once. The chain joins TRBV5-1 to TRBJ2-5; D may correspond to TRBD1 or TRBD2 (5 bases each). Germline V gene data show CDR1 as SGHRS and CDR2 as YFSETQ. This CDR3 region has 15 residues. Between the trimmed V and J ends, which lost 0 bases and 3 bases, there was a span of 12 bases. CDR3 bases: TGCGCCAGCAGCTTGGGGACCGGGACGGAAGAGACCCAGTACTTC. Translation: CASSLGTGTEETQYF.

This clone was counted a single time. The V call is TRBV7-9, the J call TRBJ2-7, with 9 bases that match TRBD1. The junction had 4 bases not matched to a gene; V was cut back by 2 bases and J by 5 bases. Germline V gene sequence: CDR1 SEHNR, CDR2 FQNEAQ (reference sequence). CDR3 size: 14 residues. The CDR3 loop is CASSLQQGAHEQYF. The CDR3 region has the DNA TGTGCCAGCAGCTTACAACAGGGGGCCCACGAGCAGTACTTC. Supplemented by reference TRBV7-9 and TRBJ2-7, the full variable domain reads DTGVSQNPRHKITKRGQNVTFRCDPISEHNRLYWYRQTLGQGPEFLTYFQNEAQLEKSRLLSDRFSAERPKGSFSTLEIQRTEQGDSAMYLCASSLQQGAHEQYFGPGTRLTVT.

The chain uses TRBV27 and TRBJ2-1; D is perhaps TRBD2 (6 bases). Trimming took 4 bases from V and 10 from J, leaving 11 bases between them. Germline V CDR1 and CDR2: MNHEY, SMNVEV (reference sequence). CDR3 size: 12 residues. CDR3 sequence reads: CASSSRLGEQFF. The DNA for the CDR3 is TGTGCCAGCAGTTCTCGACTAGGCGAGCAGTTCTTC.

The gene calls are TRBV5-1 and TRBJ2-7; D perhaps matches TRBD1 (6 bases). Germline V gene sequence: CDR1 SGHRS, CDR2 YFSETQ. Trimming stripped 2 bases from V and 6 bases from J, with 12 bases between. The CDR3 has 13 residues. The CDR3, as DNA: TGCGCCAGCAGCTTTACAGGGTCGGGCGAGCAGTACTTC. It encodes CASSFTGSGEQYF.

V usage is TRBV28 and J usage is TRBJ1-2; D may be TRBD1 (6 bases). The germline CDR1 and CDR2 sequences are MDHEN and SYDVKM. This CDR3 contains 17 residues. Between the trimmed V and J ends, which lost 5 bases and 4 bases, there was a span of 23 bases. The CDR3: CASSPVQLGRGRYGYTF. The CDR3 region has the DNA TGTGCCAGCAGTCCGGTCCAACTGGGCCGGGGGCGCTATGGCTACACCTTC.

This CDR3 reads CASSLSTNTEAFF. Here the CDR3 DNA reads TGTGCCAGCAGTTTAAGTACGAACACTGAAGCTTTCTTT. The chain joins TRBV28 to TRBJ1-1, with D hard to call. Trimming pared 2 bases from V and 1 base from J, leaving 5 bases between. The CDR3 runs 13 residues. Germline CDR1 and CDR2: MDHEN and SYDVKM.

The chain uses TRBV6-5 and TRBJ1-2; tentatively, D is TRBD1 (5 bases). CDR1 is MNHEY and CDR2 is SVGAGI in the germline V gene. The CDR3 extends over 13 amino acids. Trimming cost V 6 bases and J 6 bases, with 14 bases left between them. This chain's CDR3 is CASSPGGMNGYTF. In DNA, the CDR3 is TGTGCCAGCAGCCCGGGGGGTATGAATGGCTACACCTTC.

The chain links TRBV12-5 to TRBJ2-7; D gene unclear. Trimming took off 6 bases at V and 1 base at J, with 22 bases between the two ends. The germline V gene has CDR1 LGHNT and CDR2 FRNRAP. There are 17 residues in the CDR3. The CDR3 region is CASGPIRVMAHSYEQYF. CDR3 sequence (DNA): TGTGCTAGTGGCCCAATTCGGGTTATGGCGCATTCCTACGAGCAGTACTTC. Using reference TRBV12-5 and TRBJ2-7 for the parts outside the CDR3, the full variable domain is DARVTQTPRHKVTEMGQEVTMRCQPILGHNTVFWYRQTMMQGLELLAYFRNRAPLDDSGMPKDRFSAEMPDATLATLKIQPSEPRDSAVYFCASGPIRVMAHSYEQYFGPGTRLTVT.

The rearrangement uses TRBV30 and TRBJ2-5; perhaps TRBD2 as D (6 bases). From germline, CDR1 is GTSNPN and CDR2 SVGIG (reference sequence). This CDR3 spans 14 amino acids. Trimming removed 8 bases from V and 1 base from J, with 17 bases in between. The CDR3 sequence is CAGGMGLGQETQYF. DNA of the CDR3: TGTGCCGGGGGGATGGGGCTAGGCCAAGAGACCCAGTACTTC.

J is TRBJ1-2 and V is TRBV7-9, with TRBD1 as a possible D gene (6 bases). Germline assignment: CDR1 SEHNR and CDR2 FQNEAQ (reference sequence). V was trimmed by 6 bases and J by 4 bases, leaving 15 bases between them. The CDR3 extends over 14 amino acids. The chain's CDR3 is CASSQDRRPYGYTF. CDR3 nucleotide sequence: TGTGCCAGCAGTCAGGACAGAAGACCCTATGGCTACACCTTC.

The chain carries TRBV19 and TRBJ1-1; 8 bases align to TRBD1. The CDR3 spans 15 residues. V was pared by 3 bases and J by 4 bases, with 7 bases of the junction left unmatched. The V gene's germline CDR1 is LNHDA and CDR2 SQIVND (reference sequence). CDR3 sequence (DNA): TGTGCCAGTAGTATCGGACAGGGAGGGGGCACTGAAGCTTTCTTT. It specifies CASSIGQGGGTEAFF. The complete variable domain, with remaining parts taken from reference TRBV19 and TRBJ1-1, reads DGGITQSPKYLFRKEGQNVTLSCEQNLNHDAMYWYRQDPGQGLRLIYYSQIVNDFQKGDIAEGYSVSREKKESFPLTVTSAQKNPTAFYLCASSIGQGGGTEAFFGQGTRLTVV.

The chain couples TRBV7-2 to TRBJ2-1; D gene unclear. Germline V lookup: CDR1 SGHTA, CDR2 FQGNSA. The CDR3 is 17 amino acids. Deletions cut 0 bases from V and 0 bases from J, with 12 bases between. The CDR3 DNA sequence: TGTGCCAGCAGCTTAGCGGTGAGCCGCCACTCCTACAATGAGCAGTTCTTC. It yields the protein CASSLAVSRHSYNEQFF.

This CDR3 is CACKSIGGSEAFF. CDR3 coding DNA: TGTGCCTGTAAATCCATAGGGGGCTCTGAAGCTTTCTTT. The gene calls are TRBV30 and TRBJ1-1; 7 positions agree with TRBD1. V lost 6 bases and J lost 6; bases outside the gene matches: 10. Germline CDR1 reads GTSNPN; CDR2 reads SVGIG (reference sequence). The CDR3 extends over 13 amino acids.

This clone was counted only a few times. The chain combines TRBV25-1 with TRBJ1-6; maybe TRBD1 (5 bases). The CDR3 covers 14 residues. The germline gives CDR1 MGHDK, CDR2 SYGVNS. V gave up 4 bases and J gave up 9 bases, with 13 bases separating them. DNA of the CDR3: TGTGCCAGCAGTGTCCCGGGGCTCGCTTCACCCCTCCACTTT. It yields the protein CASSVPGLASPLHF.

The genes are TRBV28 and TRBJ1-5; D is undetermined. Trimming took off 4 bases at V and 6 bases at J, with 7 bases between the two ends. CDR3 length: 12 residues. Per germline, CDR1 MDHEN and CDR2 SYDVKM. CDR3 bases: TGTGCCAGCAGTTCAGACTTTCAGCCCCAGCATTTT. Its translation: CASSSDFQPQHF.

The chain joins TRBV27 to TRBJ1-1, with D maybe TRBD1 (6 bases). CDR1 and CDR2 from the germline V gene are MNHEY and SMNVEV (reference sequence). V was trimmed by 4 bases and J by 7 bases, leaving 13 bases between them. The CDR3 length is 13 residues. This CDR3 reads CASSSGDTDEAFF. In DNA form, the CDR3 reads TGTGCCAGCAGTTCGGGGGACACAGATGAAGCTTTCTTT.

The V and J genes are TRBV11-1 and TRBJ1-2, with 7 bases lining up with TRBD1. Looked up from germline, CDR1 is SGHAT and CDR2 is FQDESV (reference sequence). This CDR3 is built from 17 residues. V trimming: 2 bases; J trimming: 6 bases; junction bases outside the gene matches: 15. The CDR3 here is CASSLPVETGTGDGYTF. In nucleotides, the CDR3 is TGTGCCAGCAGCTTACCCGTAGAGACAGGGACGGGTGATGGCTACACCTTC.

The gene calls are TRBV2 and TRBJ2-7; D remains ambiguous. Trimming shortened V by 7 bases and J by 0 bases, and 10 bases separated the two germline ends. CDR3 length: 13 amino acids. Germline V gene lookup returns CDR1 SNHLY and CDR2 FYNNEI. CDR3 region: CASIYLSSYEQYF. CDR3 DNA sequence: TGTGCCAGCATATATCTTAGCTCCTACGAGCAGTACTTC.

This clone occurred a few times. The chain combines TRBV6-5 with TRBJ1-2; D unresolved. V was trimmed by 5 bases and J by 8 bases, leaving 18 bases between them. CDR3 size: 14 residues. CDR1 is MNHEY and CDR2 is SVGAGI in the germline V gene. CDR3 DNA sequence: TGTGCCAGCAGTCCCCAAGGAGGGTTTGAAGGCTACACCTTC. Protein sequence: CASSPQGGFEGYTF.

This chain uses TRBV19 with TRBJ2-7; TRBD1 might be the D (5 bases). The germline V gene encodes CDR1 LNHDA and CDR2 SQIVND (reference sequence). V was trimmed by 6 bases and J by 0 bases, leaving 12 bases between them. CDR3 length: 14 residues. CDR3 sequence: CASSQGIRSYEQYF. CDR3 DNA sequence: TGTGCCAGTAGCCAGGGTATCCGCTCCTACGAGCAGTACTTC.

J is TRBJ1-2 and V is TRBV6-5; D gene ambiguous. Trimming left V 2 bases short and J 5 bases short, with 9 bases between. The CDR3 totals 13 residues. Germline CDR1 is MNHEY and CDR2 is SVGAGI. The CDR3 DNA reads as TGTGCCAGCAGTTACAAGGAGACTTATGGCTACACCTTC. This codes for CASSYKETYGYTF.

The chain has TRBV11-2 and TRBJ2-3; TRBD2 agrees at 10 bases. With 0 bases clipped from V and 5 bases from J, the junction kept 2 bases outside the gene matches. The CDR3 is made up of 15 amino acids. The germline V gene encodes CDR1 SGHAT and CDR2 FQNNGV. CDR3 DNA: TGTGCCAGCAGCTTAGATAGCGGGAGGTTAGATACGCAGTATTTT. Translating it yields CASSLDSGRLDTQYF.